This T cell receptor (beta chain) was recovered during a study of T cell responses to AZD1222 COVID-19 vaccine. Germline CDR1 and CDR2: WNHNN and SYGVQD (reference sequence). The CDR3 sequence is 16 residues long. The V gene end was trimmed by 3 bases and the J gene end by 1 base; junction bases not matched to a gene: 2. TCRdb's table, derived via immunoSEQ multiplex PCR, lists solely in-frame clones and lacks some. The table has 150,000 or so clones, 90% to 95% seen once. The source is an adult in good health. The sequencing here drew on peripheral blood, taken on day 0 of AZD1222 vaccination. The chain joins TRBV10-1 to TRBJ1-5; 11 bases line up with TRBD1. CDR3: CASSDRDRGSNQPQHF. For the CDR3, the DNA is TGCGCCAGCAGTGATAGGGACAGGGGGAGCAATCAGCCCCAGCATTTT.